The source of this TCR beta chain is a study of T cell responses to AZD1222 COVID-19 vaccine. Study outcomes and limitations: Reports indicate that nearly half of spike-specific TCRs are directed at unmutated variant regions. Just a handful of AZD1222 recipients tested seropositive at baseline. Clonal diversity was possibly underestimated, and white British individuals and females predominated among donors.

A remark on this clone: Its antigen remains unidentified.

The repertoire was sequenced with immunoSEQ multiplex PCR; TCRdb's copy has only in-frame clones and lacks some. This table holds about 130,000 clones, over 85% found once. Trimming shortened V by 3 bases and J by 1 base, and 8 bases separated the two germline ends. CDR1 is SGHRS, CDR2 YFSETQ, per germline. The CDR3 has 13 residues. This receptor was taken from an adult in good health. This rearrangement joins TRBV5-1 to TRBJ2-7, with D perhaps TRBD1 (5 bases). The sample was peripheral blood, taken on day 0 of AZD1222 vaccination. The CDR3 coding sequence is TGCGCCAGCAGCTCTCAGGGATCCTACGAGCAGTACTTC. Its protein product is CASSSQGSYEQYF.